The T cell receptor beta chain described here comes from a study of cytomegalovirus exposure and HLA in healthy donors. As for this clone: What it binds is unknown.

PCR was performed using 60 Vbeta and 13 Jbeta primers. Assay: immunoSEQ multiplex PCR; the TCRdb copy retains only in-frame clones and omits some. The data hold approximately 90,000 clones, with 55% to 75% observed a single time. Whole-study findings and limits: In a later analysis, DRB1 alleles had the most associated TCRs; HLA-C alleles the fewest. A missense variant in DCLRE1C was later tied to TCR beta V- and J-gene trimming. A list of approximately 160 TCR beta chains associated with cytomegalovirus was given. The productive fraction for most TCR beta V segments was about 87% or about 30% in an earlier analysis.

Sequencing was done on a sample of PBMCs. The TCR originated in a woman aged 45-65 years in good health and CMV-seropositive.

This chain's CDR3 is CASSPDRMMNTEAFF. The CDR3 bases are TGTGCCAGCTCACCGGACAGAATGATGAACACTGAAGCTTTCTTT. The chain carries TRBV18 and TRBJ1-1, with D possibly TRBD1 on 6 matching bases. The CDR3 is made up of 15 amino acids. V dropped 3 bases and J dropped 0 bases, with 11 bases sitting between them. The V gene's germline CDR1 is KGHSH and CDR2 LQKENI.